This T cell receptor (beta chain) appears in the sequencing data of a study of T-cell memory formation after mild COVID-19. Points on this clonotype: The antigen is not known.

Study-level findings and limits: The CD4+ clones that contracted clustered mainly within CM and EM, and the CD8+ clones concentrated in EMRA. Specificity for SARS-CoV-2 was not confirmed among the second-wave clones peaking on day 37. Cross-reactive memory appears to have joined, as suggested by some responding clones showing up in pre-infection memory. Clones that shrank (day 15 to 85) were balanced CD4/CD8, whereas later expanders leaned CD4+.

Deletions cut 1 base from V and 6 bases from J, with 13 bases between. The germline V gene has CDR1 LGHNT and CDR2 FRNRAP. This CDR3 has 15 amino acids. TCRdb used MiXCR to reprocess the 5' RACE reads, holding one entry per CDR3 protein. In the table there are just over 400,000 distinct CDR3 sequences, around 22% of which are singletons. The rearrangement joins TRBV12-5 to TRBJ2-1; possible D gene TRBD1, 6 bases. Sequencing was carried out using PBMCs or a T cell subset sorted from them (not recorded which). The sequence was collected from an adult woman who had mild COVID-19 (a few samples of this study predate the infection). Cell type and time point are not known. In DNA, the CDR3 is TGTGCTAGTGGTTTGGAGATACAGGGACCCAATGAGCAGTTCTTC. It encodes CASGLEIQGPNEQFF.